One and the same sample provided the 19 T cell receptor beta chains below, sequenced in a study of blood T cells in healthy people across ages. Through a sample-barcoded 5' primer and a J-beta primer mix, a second PCR was run for about 7 to 12 cycles. TCRdb re-analysed the 5' RACE reads in MiXCR, keeping a single row per CDR3 protein. In the table there are hundreds of thousands of distinct CDR3 sequences, 45% to 70% of which are singletons. The sequenced sample consisted of blood. These receptors were collected from a man aged 35 to 55 in good health.

The sample holds a few counts of this clonotype. The chain uses TRBV7-3 and TRBJ2-5; 10 positions agree with TRBD2. Germline-derived CDR1 and CDR2 are SGHTA and FQGTGA. CDR3 length: 15 amino acids. Trimming took 8 bases from V and 4 from J; bases not matched to a gene: 10. The CDR3 nucleotides read TGTGCCAGCGTAGCATCTAGCGGGAGAGTAGAGACCCAGTACTTC. This sequence encodes CASVASSGRVETQYF.

The V gene is TRBV28, the J gene TRBJ2-7, with D maybe TRBD1 (5 bases). This CDR3 spans 16 amino acids. Germline V gene sequence: CDR1 MDHEN, CDR2 SYDVKM. Trimming removed 5 bases at V and 2 bases at J, with 19 bases between. The CDR3 protein is CASSRTGVAGPYEQYF. CDR3 in DNA: TGTGCCAGCAGTAGGACGGGCGTTGCAGGGCCCTACGAGCAGTACTTC.

This clonotype was seen a handful of times. J is TRBJ2-1 and V is TRBV28, with D perhaps matching TRBD2 (6 bases). The ends were cut back, 7 bases at V and 9 bases at J, with 16 bases in the middle. CDR3 length: 13 amino acids. Germline V CDR1 and CDR2: MDHEN, SYDVKM. This chain's CDR3 is CASTRTIHSEQFF. The CDR3 nucleotides are TGTGCCAGCACCCGGACTATACATAGTGAGCAGTTCTTC.

The CDR3 here is CASSPGQGGTQYF. The CDR3 coding sequence is TGTGCCAGCTCACCTGGACAGGGTGGGACCCAGTACTTC. The chain employs TRBV18 and TRBJ2-5; the match to TRBD1 covers 8 bases. Germline V lookup: CDR1 KGHSH, CDR2 LQKENI. This CDR3 is built from 13 residues. V trimming: 3 bases; J trimming: 7 bases; junction bases outside the gene matches: 4.

This rearrangement joins TRBV20-1 to TRBJ1-2, with TRBD1 matching 11 bases. Per germline, CDR1 DFQATT and CDR2 SNEGSKA (reference sequence). This CDR3 comprises 19 residues. Trimming removed 5 bases from V and 2 bases from J; junction bases left unmatched: 19. CDR3 in amino acids: CSALTTAPGQGDINYGYTF. The CDR3 nucleotides read TGCAGTGCTCTAACGACAGCCCCGGGACAGGGGGATATAAACTATGGCTACACCTTC.

This sequence joins TRBV20-1 and TRBJ2-7; D might be TRBD2 (5 bases). The germline CDR1 and CDR2 sequences are DFQATT and SNEGSKA (reference sequence). This CDR3 is 15 amino acids long. Trimming pared 6 bases from V and 0 bases from J, leaving 18 bases between. In nucleotides, the CDR3 is TGCAGTGCCACATCCAGAGCCCGGGGCTCCTACGAGCAGTACTTC. Its protein product is CSATSRARGSYEQYF.

This clonotype was picked up a small number of times. This rearrangement joins TRBV3-1 to TRBJ2-1; no definite D call. This CDR3 has 17 residues. CDR1 and CDR2 from the germline V gene are LGHDT and YNNKEL (reference sequence). The V and J ends lost 0 bases and 0 bases respectively, with 12 bases between them. The CDR3 bases are TGTGCCAGCAGCCAAGATCATACCGTGGTCTCCTACAATGAGCAGTTCTTC. This sequence encodes CASSQDHTVVSYNEQFF.

This clonotype was seen a few times. The chain links TRBV20-1 to TRBJ2-7; 9 bases are a match to TRBD2. This CDR3 spans 13 amino acids. From germline, CDR1 is DFQATT and CDR2 SNEGSKA (reference sequence). The ends lost 3 bases at V and 5 bases at J; junction bases unmatched: 5. CDR3 DNA: TGCAGTGCTAGCCCACTAGCGGGTAACGAGCAGTACTTC. As protein: CSASPLAGNEQYF.

Concerning this clonotype itself: One end of the junction does not line up with germline, which may come from a read error. The rearrangement links TRBV12-3 or TRBV12-4 to TRBJ2-7; D ambiguous. The CDR3 is 12 amino acids. Written as DNA, the CDR3 is TGTGCCGGCAGTTTATCCCCCTACGAGCAGTACTTC. Translated, it gives CAGSLSPYEQYF.

The chain couples TRBV11-3 to TRBJ2-1; TRBD2 is a possible D gene (5 bases). The CDR3 consists of 12 residues. The germline V gene encodes CDR1 SGHNT and CDR2 YENEEA. Between the trimmed V and J ends, which lost 7 bases and 6 bases, there was a span of 10 bases. CDR3 nucleotide sequence: TGTGCCAGCACCGGGGTCGGCAATGAGCAGTTCTTC. This sequence encodes CASTGVGNEQFF.

The gene calls are TRBV11-3 and TRBJ2-7; D is unresolved. CDR3 length: 14 amino acids. The V gene's germline CDR1 is SGHNT and CDR2 YENEEA. V lost 2 bases to trimming and J lost 5 bases, with 13 bases between them. The CDR3 DNA reads TGTGCCAGCAGCTTACTTCCAACTGGGAACGAGCAGTACTTC. Its protein product is CASSLLPTGNEQYF.

V is TRBV6-5 and J is TRBJ2-1, with a tentative D call TRBD2 (6 bases). CDR3 length equals 18 residues. V lost 0 bases and J lost 3, with 18 bases in between. Looked up from germline, CDR1 is MNHEY and CDR2 is SVGAGI. The CDR3 bases are TGTGCCAGCAGTTACTCCCCACTAAGTTGGCGGGACTACAATGAGCAGTTCTTC. It translates to CASSYSPLSWRDYNEQFF.

The chain links TRBV24-1 to TRBJ2-5; unclear D gene. This CDR3 is built from 12 residues. CDR1 and CDR2 (germline): KGHDR, SFDVKD. Trimming removed 0 bases at V and 5 bases at J, with 3 bases between. This CDR3 reads CATSDLRETQYF. CDR3 sequence (DNA): TGTGCCACCAGTGATTTGAGGGAGACCCAGTACTTC.

The CDR3 DNA is TGCAGTGCTGATAGATCGGGTCGCGAGCAGTACTTC. Translating gives CSADRSGREQYF. The rearrangement links TRBV20-1 to TRBJ2-7; D is undetermined. Germline CDR1 and CDR2: DFQATT and SNEGSKA (reference sequence). This CDR3 comprises 12 residues. With 5 bases removed from V and 6 bases from J, the gap between germline ends came to 14 bases.

V and J are TRBV29-1 and TRBJ2-3; 10 bases match TRBD2. After removal of 5 bases from V and 4 bases from J, the junction contained 9 bases not matched to a gene. The germline CDR1 and CDR2 sequences are SQVTM and ANQGSEA. This CDR3 is 15 amino acids long. This chain's CDR3 is CSVSLAGVRADTQYF. The CDR3 DNA reads TGCAGCGTTTCTCTAGCGGGAGTTCGTGCAGATACGCAGTATTTT.

The chain combines TRBV5-1 with TRBJ1-2; no clear D. Trimming removed 2 bases from V and 3 bases from J, with 14 bases in between. The CDR3 loop spans 15 amino acids. The germline V gene has CDR1 SGHRS and CDR2 YFSETQ. This chain's CDR3 is CASSLTVWGHYGYTF. The CDR3 DNA reads as TGCGCCAGCAGCTTAACGGTTTGGGGTCACTATGGCTACACCTTC.

The V call is TRBV5-6, the J call TRBJ2-1; 11 nucleotides line up with TRBD1. The germline V gene encodes CDR1 SGHDT and CDR2 YYEEEE. This CDR3 has 16 residues. V dropped 0 bases and J dropped 4; count of bases not matched to a gene: 3. Here the CDR3 reads CASSLVGQGVYNEQFF. DNA for the CDR3: TGTGCCAGCAGCTTGGTGGGACAGGGGGTATACAATGAGCAGTTCTTC.

For the CDR3, the DNA is TGTGCCACCAGGGCAGGGGAGGGCTATGGCTACACCTTC. Protein: CATRAGEGYGYTF. The rearrangement links TRBV24-1 to TRBJ1-2, with a tentative D call TRBD1 (6 bases). CDR3 size: 13 residues. CDR1 is KGHDR, CDR2 SFDVKD, per germline. V lost 7 bases to trimming and J lost 4 bases, with 12 bases between them.

The rearrangement joins TRBV7-3 to TRBJ2-3; 12 bases are shared with TRBD2. Per the germline V gene, CDR1 is SGHTA and CDR2 is FQGTGA. Trimming removed 8 bases from V and 4 bases from J; junction bases left unmatched: 10. The CDR3 covers 16 residues. This chain's CDR3 is CASGGPTSGSADTQYF. For the CDR3, the DNA is TGTGCCAGCGGCGGGCCGACTAGCGGGAGCGCAGATACGCAGTATTTT.